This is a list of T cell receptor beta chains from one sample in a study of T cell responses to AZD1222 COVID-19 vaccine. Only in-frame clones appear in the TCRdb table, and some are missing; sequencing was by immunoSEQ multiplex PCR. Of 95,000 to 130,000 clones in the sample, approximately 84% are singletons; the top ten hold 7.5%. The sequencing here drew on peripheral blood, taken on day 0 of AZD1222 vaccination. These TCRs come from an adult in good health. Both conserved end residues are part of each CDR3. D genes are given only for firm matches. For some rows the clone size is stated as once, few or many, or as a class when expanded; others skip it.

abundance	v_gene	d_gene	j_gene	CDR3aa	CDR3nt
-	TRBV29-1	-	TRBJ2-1	CSYPGLVYNEQFF	TGCAGCTACCCCGGGCTGGTCTACAATGAGCAGTTCTTC
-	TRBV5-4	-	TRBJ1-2	CASWNKPLNGYTF	TGTGCCAGCTGGAACAAACCCTTGAATGGCTACACCTTC
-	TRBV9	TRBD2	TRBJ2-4	CASSLGTSGRRKENIQYF	TGTGCCAGCAGCTTAGGGACTAGCGGGAGGCGTAAGGAAAACATTCAGTACTTC
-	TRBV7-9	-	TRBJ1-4	CASSHRSTGPFNEKLFF	TGTGCCAGCAGCCATAGGTCGACCGGGCCGTTTAATGAAAAACTGTTTTTT
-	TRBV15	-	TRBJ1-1	CATSRDRGRGDTEAFF	TGTGCCACCAGCAGAGACAGGGGCCGGGGGGACACTGAAGCTTTCTTT
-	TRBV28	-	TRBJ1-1	CASSLMYSLRQWSNTEAFF	TGTGCCAGCAGCCTCATGTATTCACTGAGACAGTGGAGTAACACTGAAGCTTTCTTT
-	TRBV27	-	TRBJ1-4	CASSPFLGGNEKLFF	TGTGCCAGCAGTCCTTTCCTAGGGGGGAATGAAAAACTGTTTTTT
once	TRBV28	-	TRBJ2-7	CASSYRVGYEQYF	TGTGCCAGCAGTTACAGGGTCGGCTACGAGCAGTACTTC
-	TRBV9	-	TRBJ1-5	CASSVSGDYQPQHF	TGTGCCAGCAGCGTATCCGGGGATTATCAGCCCCAGCATTTT
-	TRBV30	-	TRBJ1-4	CAWSVSDEKLFF	TGTGCCTGGAGTGTCTCTGATGAAAAACTGTTTTTT
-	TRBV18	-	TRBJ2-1	CASSPGRNEQFF	TGTGCCAGCTCACCGGGGAGGAATGAGCAGTTCTTC
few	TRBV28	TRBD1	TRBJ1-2	CASRRPGQANYGYTF	TGTGCCAGCAGACGTCCGGGACAGGCTAACTATGGCTACACCTTC
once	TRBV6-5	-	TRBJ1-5	CASSLNSNQPQHF	TGTGCCAGCAGCCTCAATAGCAATCAGCCCCAGCATTTT
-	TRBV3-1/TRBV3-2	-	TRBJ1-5	CASSQSVDQPQHF	TGTGCCAGCAGCCAATCGGTCGATCAGCCCCAGCATTTT
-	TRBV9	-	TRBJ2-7	CASSVGREAAKQYF	TGTGCCAGCAGCGTAGGGAGGGAGGCTGCGAAACAGTACTTC
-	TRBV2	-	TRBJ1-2	CASSLRSQVNYGYTF	TGTGCCAGCAGCCTTCGGTCACAGGTTAACTATGGCTACACCTTC
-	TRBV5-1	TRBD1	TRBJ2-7	CASRPGQGLYEQYF	TGCGCCAGCCGCCCGGGACAGGGTCTCTACGAGCAGTACTTC
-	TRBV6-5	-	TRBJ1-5	CASSYGRDRQPQHF	TGTGCCAGCAGTTACGGCCGGGATCGGCAGCCCCAGCATTTT
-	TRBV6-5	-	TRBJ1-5	CASNNDDQPQHF	TGTGCCAGCAACAACGACGATCAGCCCCAGCATTTT
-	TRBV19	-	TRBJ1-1	CASSNGMNTEAFF	TGTGCCAGTAGTAATGGGATGAACACTGAAGCTTTCTTT
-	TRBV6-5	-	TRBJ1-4	CASSYSPTNLGEKLFF	TGTGCCAGCAGTTACAGTCCGACTAATTTAGGTGAAAAACTGTTTTTT
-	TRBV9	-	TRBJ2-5	CASSVEAGRRETQYF	TGTGCCAGCAGCGTAGAGGCAGGCCGGCGGGAGACCCAGTACTTC
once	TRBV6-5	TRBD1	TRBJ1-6	CASRKTGENSPLHF	TGTGCCAGCAGGAAGACAGGGGAGAATTCACCCCTCCACTTT
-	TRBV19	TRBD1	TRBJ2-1	CASRDRGYNEQFF	TGTGCCAGCCGCGACAGGGGGTACAATGAGCAGTTCTTC
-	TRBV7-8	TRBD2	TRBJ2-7	CASSLRAGLAGGDYEQYF	TGTGCCAGCAGCTTAAGGGCTGGACTAGCGGGAGGAGACTACGAGCAGTACTTC
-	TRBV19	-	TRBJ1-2	CASTNEGRLYGYTF	TGTGCCAGTACCAATGAGGGACGGCTCTATGGCTACACCTTC
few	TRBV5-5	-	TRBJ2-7	CASSRQGTYEQYF	TGTGCCAGCAGTCGCCAGGGGACCTACGAGCAGTACTTC
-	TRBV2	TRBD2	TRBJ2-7	CASSVTSGSYEQYF	TGTGCCAGCAGTGTAACTAGCGGGAGTTACGAGCAGTACTTC
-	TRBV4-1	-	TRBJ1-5	CASSQTGPPPRDQPQHF	TGCGCCAGCAGCCAGACGGGCCCGCCGCCCAGGGATCAGCCCCAGCATTTT
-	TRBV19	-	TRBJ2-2	CASSEAGFTGELFF	TGTGCCAGTAGTGAGGCGGGGTTCACCGGGGAGCTGTTTTTT
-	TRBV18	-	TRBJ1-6	CASSPIGRTTGSPLHF	TGTGCCAGCTCACCGATCGGCAGGACGACCGGGTCACCCCTCCACTTT
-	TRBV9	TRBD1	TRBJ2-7	CASSPGQEIYEQYF	TGTGCCAGCAGCCCGGGACAGGAAATCTACGAGCAGTACTTC